This TCR beta chain was recovered during a study of blood T cell repertoires in COVID-19. The wider study: Collection of acute and convalescent COVID-19 samples took place in the United States, Italy and Spain. In each case, the material was cDNA or gDNA derived from T cells, B-cell-depleted T cells, or PBMCs.

This CDR3 is 15 amino acids long. Germline V gene data show CDR1 as SGHDT and CDR2 as YYEEEE. Trimming cost V 3 bases and J 4 bases, with 14 bases left between them. As processed by the authors: Estimation of nucleated cell counts was performed using reference gene primer amplification. Libraries were prepared by immunoSEQ multiplex PCR; TCRdb keeps only in-frame clonotypes and omits some of them. For V, J and clone size, that table is used; D and trimming come from the DNA. The sample yields about 50,000 clones, about 88% seen once. The sequencing sample was made of peripheral blood. This TCR was recovered from a human donor in a cohort sampled during active COVID-19. The rearrangement uses TRBV5-6 and TRBJ1-3, with D maybe TRBD1 (5 bases). CDR3 DNA sequence: TGTGCCAGCAGCTGGGACTCGGGAGGCGGAAACACCATATATTTT. Amino acids: CASSWDSGGGNTIYF.